The entry that follows covers one T cell receptor beta chain sequence. As yet, its antigen is unknown. Germline V gene lookup returns CDR1 SGHTA and CDR2 FQGNSA. The CDR3 extends over 14 amino acids. With V trimmed by 4 bases and J by 4 bases, 3 bases remained unmatched. The data derive from a study of spatial heterogeneity in lung cancer. TCRdb itself ran the 5' RACE reads through MiXCR, one entry per CDR3 protein. The table records 20,000 to 25,000 distinct CDR3 sequences, more than 8% of them present only once. Regarding time point: sample taken at primary tumor resection. The authors sequenced whole RNA from tumor, nontumor lung or frozen PBMC without sorting. Points from the study as a whole: Counts of expanded alpha and beta TCRs within tumors tracked the tumor nonsynonymous mutation count. Tallies of expanded TCRs, which were sorted into ubiquitous and regional groups, correlated with counts of ubiquitous and regional nonsynonymous mutations, respectively.

Sequenced here: lung tumor tissue, sampled at surgery. The sequence was collected from a male donor with early-stage non-small cell lung cancer. The chain has TRBV7-2 and TRBJ2-5; the match to TRBD2 covers 10 bases. The CDR3 loop is CASSSLAGVETQYF. DNA of the CDR3: TGTGCCAGCAGCTCTCTAGCGGGAGTAGAGACCCAGTACTTC.